A single count supports the clone carrying this TCR beta chain. This sample was included in a study of cytomegalovirus exposure and HLA in healthy donors. Germline trimming cut 2 bases from V and 5 bases from J; bases unmatched to any gene: 11. Per germline, CDR1 GTSNPN and CDR2 SVGIG (reference sequence). The CDR3 consists of 15 residues. 13 Jbeta primers and 60 Vbeta primers were used for the PCR. TCRdb keeps only in-frame clones here, not all; method: immunoSEQ multiplex PCR. This table holds tens of thousands of clones, more than 70% found once. This sequence was found in a woman between 40 and 50 years old in good health and CMV-seropositive. V usage is TRBV30 and J usage is TRBJ2-5, with 7 bases lining up with TRBD1. Source material: PBMCs. The CDR3 bases are TGTGCCTGGAGTTCTCATGACAGGGTCCGGGAGACCCAGTACTTC. This codes for CAWSSHDRVRETQYF.